These 18 T cell receptor beta chains share one sample of origin, sequenced in a study of CXCR3-negative and CXCR3-positive naive CD8 T cells. The libraries of TRB cDNA were prepared using 5' RACE with UMI labels. TCRdb re-called the 5' RACE reads and catalogs CDR3 proteins one per entry, DNA excluded. The table for this sample gives about 130,000 distinct CDR3 sequences. Source material: naive CXCR3- CD8+ T cells from blood. The subset: CD45RO-CCR7+CD27+CD95- naive CD8+ T cells lacking CXCR3 (TNR3-). The receptors were gathered from a human donor in good health. Some clones in this sample may be carry-over from other donors' samples.

The chain joins TRBV7-2 to TRBJ2-1; the TRBD1 assignment by TCRdb is unverifiable without DNA. Germline CDR1 reads SGHTA; CDR2 reads FQGNSA. This CDR3 has 13 residues. CDR3 in amino acids: CATAPGRGTEQFF.

The V call is TRBV14, the J call TRBJ2-6. Germline V CDR1 and CDR2: SGHDN, FVKESK. The CDR3 is 13 residues long. CDR3 region: CASSQWGPNVLTF.

The V and J genes are TRBV4-3 and TRBJ2-7; the TCRdb call, TRBD1, lacks DNA for checking. There are 15 residues in the CDR3. Germline CDR1 and CDR2: LGHNA and YSLEER. The chain's CDR3 is CASSQDPGQGSEQYF.

CDR3 amino acids: CASSLAPGLDCGYTF. The J gene is TRBJ1-2, the V gene TRBV7-3. The CDR3 length is 15 residues. Germline CDR1 SGHTA, CDR2 FQGTGA.

This chain uses TRBV6-5 with TRBJ2-7. Germline V gene sequence: CDR1 MNHEY, CDR2 SVGAGI. This CDR3 contains 13 residues. The CDR3 region is CASKRQPKDEQYF.

This sequence joins TRBV7-9 and TRBJ2-5; there is no DNA to check the TCRdb D call of TRBD2. CDR3 length: 16 amino acids. Germline V lookup: CDR1 SEHNR, CDR2 FQNEAQ (reference sequence). This CDR3 reads CASSQPLVLGQETQYF.

This chain uses TRBV7-6 with TRBJ2-2; checking the TCRdb D call of TRBD2 is not possible without DNA. This CDR3 region has 17 residues. Germline CDR1 SGHVS, CDR2 FNYEAQ. The CDR3 loop reads CASSLAPSGLNTGELFF. The full variable domain, rest sourced from reference TRBV7-6 and TRBJ2-2, is GAGVSQSPRYKVTKRGQDVALRCDPISGHVSLYWYRQALGQGPEFLTYFNYEAQQDKSGLPNDRFSAERPEGSISTLTIQRTEQRDSAMYRCASSLAPSGLNTGELFFGEGSRLTVL.

The chain couples TRBV9 to TRBJ2-1. Germline CDR1 reads SGDLS; CDR2 reads YYNGEE. This CDR3 contains 15 residues. The CDR3: CASSEGLALGGEQFF.

V usage is TRBV11-2 and J usage is TRBJ2-7; TCRdb reports TRBD1, a call that lacks DNA to check it against. CDR1 and CDR2 from the germline V gene are SGHAT and FQNNGV. This CDR3 region has 15 residues. CDR3 sequence reads: CASSPPGQGSYEQYF.

The chain links TRBV6-2 or TRBV6-3 to TRBJ1-5. Germline V gives CDR1 MNHEY, CDR2 SVGEGT. The CDR3 loop spans 15 amino acids. The chain's CDR3 is CASSHPGGSGQPQHF.

J is TRBJ2-7 and V is TRBV12-3 or TRBV12-4; TCRdb's assignment of TRBD1 cannot be checked, as there is no DNA. The CDR3 contains 14 residues. The CDR3 loop is CASSDRDNSYEQYF.

J is TRBJ2-7 and V is TRBV9. Per the germline V gene, CDR1 is SGDLS and CDR2 is YYNGEE. The CDR3 runs 17 residues. CDR3 residues: CASSVDPMVGSQYEQYF. The entire variable domain, with the rest obtained from reference TRBV9 and TRBJ2-7, is as follows: DSGVTQTPKHLITATGQRVTLRCSPRSGDLSVYWYQQSLDQGLQFLIQYYNGEERAKGNILERFSAQQFPDLHSELNLSSLELGDSALYFCASSVDPMVGSQYEQYFGPGTRLTVT.

The J gene is TRBJ2-1, the V gene TRBV11-3; lacking DNA, the TRBD1 call made by TCRdb goes unchecked. The CDR3 is made up of 14 amino acids. Germline V gene lookup returns CDR1 SGHNT and CDR2 YENEEA. The CDR3 here is CASSVITQGNEQFF. The whole variable domain, filled in from reference TRBV11-3 and TRBJ2-1, reads EAGVVQSPRYKIIEKKQPVAFWCNPISGHNTLYWYLQNLGQGPELLIRYENEEAVDDSQLPKDRFSAERLKGVDSTLKIQPAELGDSAVYLCASSVITQGNEQFFGPGTRLTVL.

The CDR3 is CASSPEPTVTVTGELFF. The rearrangement joins TRBV4-1 to TRBJ2-2; absent DNA, TCRdb's TRBD1 call cannot be checked. Germline CDR1 and CDR2: MGHRA and YSYEKL. This CDR3 region has 17 residues.

The chain is built from TRBV29-1 and TRBJ2-1. Germline V gene lookup returns CDR1 SQVTM and CDR2 ANQGSEA. This CDR3 spans 15 amino acids. The CDR3 sequence is CSVEFSRSSYNEQFF.

This chain joins TRBV3-1 and TRBJ2-2; the TCRdb D gene call, TRBD2, has no DNA to confirm it. Germline V gives CDR1 LGHDT, CDR2 YNNKEL (reference sequence). This CDR3 region has 16 residues. The CDR3 loop reads CASSQIAGEVTGELFF.

This chain links TRBV28 with TRBJ2-3; the D call of TRBD2 rests on TCRdb alone, since no DNA is present to check it. CDR3 length: 15 amino acids. Germline lookup yields CDR1 MDHEN and CDR2 SYDVKM. The chain's CDR3 is CASSLYRERTDTQYF.

The J gene is TRBJ2-3, the V gene TRBV29-1; the D gene TCRdb calls, TRBD2, cannot be checked with no DNA. CDR1 is SQVTM and CDR2 is ANQGSEA in the germline V gene. The CDR3 totals 14 residues. CDR3 protein: CSVPQGPSTDTQYF.